The 5 T cell receptor beta chains presented below share a single source sample, sequenced in a study of blood T cell repertoires in COVID-19. Produced via immunoSEQ multiplex PCR; TCRdb's table is partial and in-frame only. The sample has roughly 520,000 clones; 88% are singletons. Material for sequencing was PBMCs or T cells enriched from blood (not recorded which). These TCRs come from a woman between 40 and 50 years old who had recovered from COVID-19.

The chain has TRBV4-2 and TRBJ2-5, with 9 positions matching TRBD2. Unmatched junction bases numbered 2, after V lost 1 base and J lost 5 bases. The germline CDR1 and CDR2 sequences are LGHNA and YNFKEQ. The CDR3 is 14 residues long. The CDR3 DNA sequence: TGTGCCAGCAGCCAAGGGAGCGGGAGGGAGACCCAGTACTTC. Translating gives CASSQGSGRETQYF.

The gene calls are TRBV7-2 and TRBJ1-5; D unresolved. The germline CDR1 and CDR2 sequences are SGHTA and FQGNSA. The ends were cut back, 0 bases at V and 7 bases at J, with 13 bases in the middle. There are 15 residues in the CDR3. The CDR3 DNA reads TGTGCCAGCAGCTTAGCGCCGGTAGTTCTCCAGCCCCAGCATTTT. It translates to CASSLAPVVLQPQHF.

This clone was counted once. The chain employs TRBV7-2 and TRBJ2-7, with D possibly TRBD1 on 6 matching bases. V was clipped by 4 bases and J by 3 bases, with 10 bases between them. CDR1 and CDR2 (germline): SGHTA, FQGNSA. The CDR3 is 13 amino acids. The CDR3 region has the DNA TGTGCCAGCAGCTCCGGACAGCTCTACGAGCAGTACTTC. It translates to CASSSGQLYEQYF.

The V and J genes are TRBV5-1 and TRBJ1-6; D is uncertain. Germline V gives CDR1 SGHRS, CDR2 YFSETQ. This CDR3 contains 15 residues. Trimming removed 3 bases at V and 0 bases at J, with 7 bases between. CDR3: CASSSKSSYNSPLHF. The CDR3 DNA reads as TGCGCCAGCAGCTCAAAGAGCTCCTATAATTCACCCCTCCACTTT.

This chain links TRBV19 with TRBJ1-5; tentatively, D is TRBD1 (5 bases). The CDR3 is 15 residues long. V was cut by 2 bases and J by 7 bases, with 15 bases left in between. Germline loops: CDR1 LNHDA, CDR2 SQIVND (reference sequence). This CDR3 is CASSIIIAGRQPQHF. The CDR3 DNA is TGTGCCAGTAGTATAATCATCGCAGGGAGGCAGCCCCAGCATTTT. Based on the CDR3 plus reference TRBV19 and TRBJ1-5, the full variable domain is DGGITQSPKYLFRKEGQNVTLSCEQNLNHDAMYWYRQDPGQGLRLIYYSQIVNDFQKGDIAEGYSVSREKKESFPLTVTSAQKNPTAFYLCASSIIIAGRQPQHFGDGTRLSIL.